This paragraph covers one T cell receptor beta chain sequence. Its antigen is not yet known. Base qualities are not provided; no much larger clone lies one nucleotide away. These data are taken from a study of cytomegalovirus exposure and HLA in healthy donors (dated by TCRdb to 2017 to 2019). Describing the broader study: According to an earlier analysis of 587 of the donors, some 170 million T cells yielded roughly 100 million unique TCR beta sequences and less than 300 Gb of sequence data. The number of donors typed differed by locus, with about 629-630 for A, B, C, DRB1 and DQB1, roughly 520 for DQA1, nearly 610 for DPA1, and approximately 470 for DPB1. In an earlier analysis of 587 of the donors, high-throughput TCR beta sequencing was used to judge whether each TCR beta V gene segment behaved as functional or pseudogenic. Roughly 300 gigabases of sequencing data and some 85 million unique TCR sequences were included in an early release covering around 600 HLA-typed donors. Genome-wide SNP genotypes for about 65% of the roughly 700 donors were used in a later genetic analysis, which treated that subset as a discovery cohort. A later analysis re-examined previously published TCR beta repertoires from 500 to 700 donors and added high-resolution HLA genotyping to investigate patterns of TCR occurrence. Roughly five DR-DQ haplotypes were handled as single units for association and clustering because linkage in the cohort was strong. The study profiled the T cell repertoires of hundreds of subjects by immunosequencing and related them to cytomegalovirus serostatus. HLA typing covered class I and class II loci at four-digit resolution. The later analysis used no new phenotypic data to find candidate immune exposures, relying instead on TCR beta sequences and their occurrence across donors. All discovery cohort repertoires had been generated using a single sequencing platform. To predict cytomegalovirus infection status, the study brought together high-throughput TCR immunosequencing, statistical association of individual TCRs with disease status, and machine learning. The study was designed to test whether signatures of past pathogen exposure could be identified by cataloging public T cell receptors. Across 300 to 500 genotyped donors of the cohort, an average of about 200,000 unique TCR beta nucleotide sequences per donor were sequenced, and roughly a sixth of those sequences were non-productive. Among the approximately 400 genotyped donors, roughly 80% belonged to the genetic ancestry cluster associated with self-reported Caucasian donors. Donor age, sex, ethnicity and CMV serostatus were collected together with the repertoire data. A separate validation cohort of 100 to 150 different subjects was used in addition to the approximately 700-subject first cohort. Summary of the overall study and its limitations: The study gave a list of about 160 TCR beta chains associated with cytomegalovirus. Three of the identified cytomegalovirus-associated TCR beta chains were confirmed in vitro to be specific for cytomegalovirus antigens. The cohort was sequenced for TCR beta chains only, and without alpha or paired-chain data the features that could be detected were limited. Compared with equally common non-associated chains, HLA-associated TCR beta chains in a later analysis were more clonally expanded and had lower generation probabilities. When HLA alleles, especially DR and DQ, strongly co-occurred, attributing TCR associations to individual alleles was difficult. A cluster of highly shared sequence variants was judged likely to represent a technical artifact of the sequencing pipeline. Several of the top co-occurrence clusters appeared to be linked to parvovirus B19, influenza, CMV and Epstein-Barr virus, according to a later analysis. A further reported finding was that TCR beta sequences accurately predicted the HLA-A and HLA-B alleles for most subjects in the first cohort. A later analysis associated 17,000 or so TCR beta sequences with specific HLA alleles at a false discovery rate of 0.05. In an earlier analysis of more than 450 of the donors, most TCR beta V segments were observed in productive rearrangements about 90% or about 30% of the time, broadly matching IMGT annotations. The 87-base-pair reads could not distinguish some IMGT-functional V segments, including TRBV6-2 and TRBV6-3, so those segments were excluded. Linkage disequilibrium might explain the correlated functional status among segregating V segments, but an unknown experimental factor could not be excluded. Most TCR sequences were observed very rarely across donors, whereas some public TCRs were present in many individuals. Presence/absence analyses assumed roughly uniform sequencing depth across donors, an assumption that may not hold. According to a later genetic analysis, donors in an Asian-associated ancestry cluster had fewer N-insertions in productive TCRs than the roughly 700-donor mean. V-gene and J-gene trimming of TCR beta chains was associated with a missense DCLRE1C variant in a later genetic analysis, and the association was replicated in an independent cohort. The authors suggested that the approach could potentially be extended to other disease states and immunological phenotypes. The classifier was reported to diagnose cytomegalovirus status with high specificity and sensitivity in both the original cohort and the validation cohort. Because some donors lacked HLA typing at each locus, the association tests relied only on the typed subset. In a later analysis, most CMV-associated TCR beta chains were found to appear HLA-restricted, with HLA associations seemingly driven largely by CMV exposure. Immune exposure information for the cohort was limited to CMV serostatus. According to a later analysis, TCR association rates differed among HLA loci, with DRB1 alleles showing the most associated TCRs and HLA-C alleles showing the fewest. Because counts were too low, seventeen rarely observed V segments, including chromosome 9 orphons, were left out of the earlier analysis of about 620 of the donors.

Library construction relied on the immunoSEQ multiplex PCR assay. The multiplex PCR relied on a mix of 60 forward primers for TCR Vbeta segments and 13 reverse primers for TCR Jbeta segments. A multiplex PCR assay on genomic DNA amplified the CDR3 region of rearranged TCR beta genes. The Illumina HiSeq System was used to sequence the amplified TCR beta libraries as 87-base-pair reads. Turning to the authors' computational methods: A later analysis tallied tens of millions of unique TCR beta chains across the 666 repertoires, and about 10 million of those chains were shared by two or more donors. Raw reads were error-corrected and collapsed into unique sequences by a nearest-neighbor algorithm in which closely related sequences were merged to remove PCR and sequencing errors. Alignment of CDR3 sequences to IMGT reference sequences was used to assign V, D and J gene segments. Each retained sequence needed at least a six-nucleotide match to both a V gene segment and a J gene segment. A rearrangement was called productive if the CDR3 had no stop codons and remained in frame with V and J, and every other rearrangement was called non-productive. Following IMGT convention, CDR3 was defined as the stretch from the second conserved V-encoded cysteine up to the conserved J-encoded phenylalanine. The earlier analysis of about 640 of the donors excluded any sequence lacking an unambiguous match to a single V gene segment. An earlier analysis of almost 600 of the donors classified V segments as functional when productive rearrangements were above 56.7% and as segregating when the standard deviation between donors was above 5%. A statistical classification framework was developed to diagnose cytomegalovirus status using the catalog of TCR beta chain sequences. A later analysis assigned V and J genes by comparing TCR nucleotide sequences with IMGT/GENE-DB human TR gene sequences. In a later analysis, CDR3 sequences and most-parsimonious VDJ recombination scenarios were assigned using the TCRdist pipeline. In a later analysis, each TCR beta chain was defined by its CDR3 amino acid sequence together with its V-gene family, and reads without a unique V-gene family were excluded. To address suspected cross-contamination and a sequencing artifact, a later analysis removed a few hundred highly shared, low-generation-probability nucleotide sequences. A later analysis calculated a clonal expansion index for each public chain from normalized within-repertoire ranks of inferred template counts. In a later analysis, generation probabilities were computed with a VDJ recombination model fitted to out-of-frame rearrangements, and the resulting probabilities were checked against IGoR. In a later analysis, hypergeometric tests were used to score TCR-TCR, TCR-HLA and TCR-CMV co-occurrence, with a repertoire-size bias correction applied to TCR pairs. In a later analysis, false discovery rates were estimated by permuting HLA or CMV assignments 20 times. In a later analysis, co-occurring TCRs were grouped with DBSCAN, and TCRdist sequence similarity was added when clustering was performed within HLA-allele-positive subsets. Repertoires with fewer than 30,000 or more than 120,000 public chains were left out of co-occurrence clustering, as were four to six repertoires with anomalous nucleotide sharing. Sourced from immuneACCESS, this table was stored by TCRdb with only in-frame sequences that have V and J called. A share of the clones is absent; for the studies checked, an unresolved V gene accounts for under half, and the remainder has no known explanation. That table is the source of V, J and clone size, and D and trimming were worked out from the DNA. Recorded for this sample are approximately 170,000 clones; about 84% of them occurred a single time. The ten top clones hold 1% to 1.5% of the sample.

The cohort was made up of approximately 700 healthy bone marrow donors. All cohort members were sampled while nominally healthy, although unrecorded immune exposures were likely present. The donor was CMV seropositive and belonged to the group of about 290 seropositive cohort members. Every donor gave a peripheral blood sample, and the peripheral blood mononuclear cells from that sample were used for TCR beta sequencing. Genomic DNA extraction from the blood cell samples was performed with the Qiagen DNeasy Blood Extraction Kit. Spanning cysteine to phenylalanine, the CDR3 consists of 16 amino acids. Only the CDR3 part of the read is kept: 48 bases, read in frame from the first base. Trimming takes 3 bases off V and 2 bases off J; junction bases not matched to a gene: 8. CDR1 and CDR2 are drawn from the germline V gene: SQVTM, ANQGSEA.

Material for sequencing was PBMCs. The chain is assembled from TRBV29-1 and TRBJ2-1, with 9 bases aligning to TRBD2. The origin of this receptor is a man aged 45-65 years in good health and CMV-seropositive. The sequenced DNA: TGCAGCGTTGATTTACTCGCGGGAGGGCCCTACAATGAGCAGTTCTTC. Translation gives CSVDLLAGGPYNEQFF.